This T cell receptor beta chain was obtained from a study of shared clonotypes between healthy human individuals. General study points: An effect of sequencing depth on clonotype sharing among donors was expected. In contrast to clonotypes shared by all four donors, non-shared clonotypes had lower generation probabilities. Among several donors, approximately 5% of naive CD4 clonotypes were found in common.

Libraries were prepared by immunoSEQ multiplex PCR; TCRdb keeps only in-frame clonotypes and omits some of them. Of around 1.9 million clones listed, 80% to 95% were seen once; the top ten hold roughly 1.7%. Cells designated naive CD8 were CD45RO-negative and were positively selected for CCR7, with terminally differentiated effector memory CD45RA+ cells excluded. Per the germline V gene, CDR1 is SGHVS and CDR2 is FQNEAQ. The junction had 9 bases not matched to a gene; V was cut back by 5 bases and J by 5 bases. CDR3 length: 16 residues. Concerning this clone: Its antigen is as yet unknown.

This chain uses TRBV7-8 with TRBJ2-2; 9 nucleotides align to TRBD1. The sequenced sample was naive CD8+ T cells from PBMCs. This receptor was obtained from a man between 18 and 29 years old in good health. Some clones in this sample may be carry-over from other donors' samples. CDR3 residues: CASSPTRTGETGELFF. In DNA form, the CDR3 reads TGTGCCAGCAGCCCGACTCGGACAGGGGAGACCGGGGAGCTGTTTTTT.